The T cell receptor (beta chain) under discussion was sequenced for a study of cytotoxic CD8 clonotypes in ibrutinib-treated CLL. Study details: It was after a median approximately twelve months of treatment, range 6 to 36, that response samples were taken. Across samples, productive templates numbered some 250,000 and productive rearrangements reached over 90,000 on average. Study-wide findings and caveats: At ibrutinib response, clonality increased, and at progression it declined back toward baseline.

In germline, CDR1 is SGHRS, CDR2 YFSETQ. Unmatched junction bases numbered 9, after V lost 2 bases and J lost 0 bases. This CDR3 has 19 amino acids. Regarding this clone: Its matching antigen is unknown.

Here immunoSEQ multiplex PCR was the method, and the copy in TCRdb shows in-frame clones only, minus some. The sample lists 250,000 to 350,000 clones, 65% to 85% seen once, with 5.6% in the top ten. The sample was PBMCs, taken at disease progression, from a patient treated with ibrutinib. The rearrangement joins TRBV5-1 to TRBJ2-6; 9 bases agree with TRBD1. This sequence was found in a human donor with chronic lymphocytic leukemia. The DNA of the CDR3 is TGCGCCAGCAGCTTTCTCGGGGACAGGGTTATCTCTGGGGCCAACGTCCTGACTTTC. This codes for CASSFLGDRVISGANVLTF.